The 30 T cell receptor beta chains reported below all come from one sample, sequenced in a study of shared clonotypes between healthy human individuals (dated by TCRdb to 2020 to 2021). The library was produced with the immunoSEQ multiplex PCR assay. What TCRdb holds here is the immuneACCESS table cut down to in-frame rearrangements. Part of the clones is not present; checked against another copy, under half of the missing clones reflect an unresolved V gene, and the others are unexplained. The sample records more than 2,000,000 clones, around 90% of which are singletons. The ten largest clones take up 0.14% of the sample. Sequencing was performed on naive CD4+ T cells sorted from blood. In the paper's terms, the cell subset or site label means: CD45RA+ positively selected. The receptors were sampled from a man aged 18 to 35 in good health.

The genes are TRBV7-9 and TRBJ1-5; no definite D call. The CDR3 is 13 residues long. Looked up from germline, CDR1 is SEHNR and CDR2 is FQNEAQ (reference sequence). V lost 5 bases to trimming and J lost 4 bases, with 9 bases between them. CDR3: CASSNEANQPQHF. CDR3 nucleotides: TGTGCCAGCAGCAACGAGGCTAATCAGCCCCAGCATTTT. The variable domain in full, with the rest retrieved from reference TRBV7-9 and TRBJ1-5, is DTGVSQNPRHKITKRGQNVTFRCDPISEHNRLYWYRQTLGQGPEFLTYFQNEAQLEKSRLLSDRFSAERPKGSFSTLEIQRTEQGDSAMYLCASSNEANQPQHFGDGTRLSIL.

Turning to this clone: This CDR3 is also generated by other DNA sequences in the sample. This sequence joins TRBV30 and TRBJ2-7; 8 positions match TRBD1. The germline CDR1 and CDR2 sequences are GTSNPN and SVGIG (reference sequence). The CDR3 totals 14 residues. The V segment lost 1 base and the J segment 2 bases; nucleotides outside the gene matches: 4. The CDR3 sequence: CAWSAGTGPYEQYF. The CDR3 nucleotides are TGTGCCTGGAGTGCCGGGACAGGACCCTACGAGCAGTACTTC. Variable domain in full (rest from reference TRBV30 and TRBJ2-7): SQTIHQWPATLVQPVGSPLSLECTVEGTSNPNLYWYRQAAGRGLQLLFYSVGIGQISSEVPQNLSASRPQDRQFILSSKKLLLSDSGFYLCAWSAGTGPYEQYFGPGTRLTVT.

This sequence joins TRBV10-3 and TRBJ2-3, with a possible D match to TRBD1 (5 bases). The V gene lost 2 bases and the J gene lost 3 bases, with 15 bases spanning the gap. This CDR3 has 16 amino acids. Per the germline V gene, CDR1 is ENHRY and CDR2 is SYGVKD. This chain's CDR3 is CAISETGQRGTDTQYF. CDR3 DNA sequence: TGTGCCATCAGTGAGACAGGACAACGAGGTACAGATACGCAGTATTTT.

CDR3 sequence (DNA): TGCGCCAGCAGCCAACCGACAGGTGGAACCTCTGGGGCCAACGTCCTGACTTTC. This sequence encodes CASSQPTGGTSGANVLTF. The chain has TRBV4-1 and TRBJ2-6, with TRBD1 as a possible D gene (6 bases). The ends were cut back, 2 bases at V and 0 bases at J, with 14 bases in the middle. The germline CDR1 and CDR2 sequences are MGHRA and YSYEKL. The CDR3 totals 18 residues.

The rearrangement uses TRBV6-1 and TRBJ2-3; D is unresolved. The germline V gene has CDR1 MNHNS and CDR2 SASEGT. The CDR3 is made up of 14 amino acids. V dropped 4 bases and J dropped 0 bases, with 8 bases sitting between them. The CDR3 region is CASSAPNSTDTQYF. The DNA of the CDR3 is TGTGCCAGCAGTGCCCCGAACAGCACAGATACGCAGTATTTT.

This sequence joins TRBV30 and TRBJ1-2, with 8 nucleotides matching TRBD1. From germline, CDR1 is GTSNPN and CDR2 SVGIG (reference sequence). V lost 4 bases, J lost 8 bases, and 3 bases stayed unmatched. The CDR3 has 11 residues. The CDR3 DNA reads TGTGCCTGGAACGACAGGGGCGGCTACACCTTC. This codes for CAWNDRGGYTF.

In this sample, this clone turned up a few times. The chain's CDR3 is CASSPQGSLNSPLHF. The CDR3, as DNA: TGTGCCAGCTCACCTCAGGGGTCCCTAAATTCACCCCTCCACTTT. This chain uses TRBV18 with TRBJ1-6; TRBD1 might be the D (6 bases). Between the trimmed V and J ends, which lost 3 bases and 7 bases, there was a span of 13 bases. The germline V gene has CDR1 KGHSH and CDR2 LQKENI. The CDR3 spans 15 residues.

On this clone: The same CDR3 is also encoded by other DNA sequences in this sample. The V gene is TRBV6-5, the J gene TRBJ2-7; D is ambiguous. V lost 2 bases to trimming and J lost 0 bases, with 8 bases between them. Germline CDR1 reads MNHEY; CDR2 reads SVGAGI. The length of the CDR3 is 14 residues. In nucleotides, the CDR3 is TGTGCCAGCAGTTACAGGACCGACTCCTACGAGCAGTACTTC. This codes for CASSYRTDSYEQYF.

The V and J genes are TRBV6-5 and TRBJ1-2; D gene uncertain. V lost 5 bases and J lost 8, with 15 bases in between. The CDR3 contains 13 residues. CDR1 and CDR2 from the germline V gene are MNHEY and SVGAGI. CDR3 nucleotide sequence: TGTGCCAGCAGTGAGGGCGAGGTGGGGGGCTACACCTTC. This translates into CASSEGEVGGYTF.

This chain joins TRBV2 and TRBJ1-2; D may be TRBD1 (6 bases). Germline V gives CDR1 SNHLY, CDR2 FYNNEI. The V end lost 7 bases, the J end lost 2 bases, and 14 bases lay between the germline ends. This CDR3 has 14 amino acids. The CDR3 region is CASTVGQQNYGYTF. In DNA, the CDR3 is TGTGCCAGCACCGTAGGACAGCAAAACTATGGCTACACCTTC.

The sample holds a few counts of this clone. J is TRBJ1-5 and V is TRBV28, with D unclear. The V gene lost 5 bases and the J gene lost 7 bases, with 18 bases spanning the gap. The CDR3 runs 15 residues. Germline lookup yields CDR1 MDHEN and CDR2 SYDVKM. This CDR3 is CASSPVPRGTQPQHF. The CDR3 region has the DNA TGTGCCAGCAGTCCGGTCCCGCGGGGAACCCAGCCCCAGCATTTT.

The rearrangement links TRBV19 to TRBJ1-4; D is unclear. Germline V lookup: CDR1 LNHDA, CDR2 SQIVND (reference sequence). Trimming took 4 bases from V and 0 from J, leaving 12 bases between them. This CDR3 region has 16 residues. The CDR3 reads CASSRAPGATNEKLFF. The CDR3 nucleotides read TGTGCCAGTAGTAGGGCCCCGGGAGCAACTAATGAAAAACTGTTTTTT.

On this clone itself: Other DNA sequences in this sample translate to the same CDR3. CDR3 bases: TGTGCCAGCAGCGTCGCAGGGGGGAACACTGAAGCTTTCTTT. Its translation: CASSVAGGNTEAFF. The V and J genes are TRBV9 and TRBJ1-1; 7 positions match TRBD1. Unmatched junction bases numbered 2, after V lost 2 bases and J lost 1 base. This CDR3 region has 14 residues. CDR1 and CDR2 from the germline V gene are SGDLS and YYNGEE.

Only one count was recorded for this clone. The rearrangement links TRBV5-1 to TRBJ2-1, with 11 bases lining up with TRBD1. This CDR3 has 16 amino acids. The V segment lost 0 bases and the J segment 8 bases; nucleotides outside the gene matches: 7. The germline V gene has CDR1 SGHRS and CDR2 YFSETQ. The CDR3 region is CASSLDPPGQGDEQFF. CDR3 DNA sequence: TGCGCCAGCAGCTTGGACCCACCGGGACAGGGGGATGAGCAGTTCTTC. Using reference TRBV5-1 and TRBJ2-1 for the parts outside the CDR3, the full variable domain is KAGVTQTPRYLIKTRGQQVTLSCSPISGHRSVSWYQQTPGQGLQFLFEYFSETQRNKGNFPGRFSGRQFSNSRSEMNVSTLELGDSALYLCASSLDPPGQGDEQFFGPGTRLTVL.

The V and J genes are TRBV6-1 and TRBJ1-3; weak D call: TRBD1 (6 bases). Germline V gives CDR1 MNHNS, CDR2 SASEGT. V was cut by 6 bases and J by 4 bases, with 16 bases left in between. CDR3 length equals 15 residues. Here the CDR3 reads CASRTSQGKGNTIYF. CDR3 nucleotides: TGTGCCAGCAGGACCAGCCAGGGGAAAGGAAACACCATATATTTT.

This clone came up once. CDR3 sequence (DNA): TGTGCCAGCAGTTTCAAGGACGGCCCCTATGGCTACACCTTC. It codes for CASSFKDGPYGYTF. The rearrangement uses TRBV27 and TRBJ1-2; D uncertain. V was cut by 3 bases and J by 4 bases, with 12 bases left in between. The germline gives CDR1 MNHEY, CDR2 SMNVEV (reference sequence). The CDR3 is made up of 14 amino acids.

The V gene is TRBV5-1, the J gene TRBJ2-3, with TRBD1 identical over 7 bases. CDR3 length: 14 residues. The germline V gene encodes CDR1 SGHRS and CDR2 YFSETQ. V trimming: 7 bases; J trimming: 2 bases; junction bases outside the gene matches: 7. CDR3 sequence: CASQPGQITDTQYF. The CDR3 DNA follows: TGCGCCAGCCAACCGGGACAGATCACAGATACGCAGTATTTT.

The chain joins TRBV10-2 to TRBJ1-6; D might be TRBD1 (5 bases). Looked up from germline, CDR1 is WSHSY and CDR2 is SAAADI. V was cut by 8 bases and J by 4 bases, with 9 bases left in between. The CDR3 length is 13 residues. The chain's CDR3 is CASGAGYNSPLHF. The CDR3 nucleotides are TGCGCCAGCGGGGCGGGTTATAATTCACCCCTCCACTTT.

In regard to this clone: The same CDR3 can be traced to other DNA sequences in this sample. The chain uses TRBV5-1 and TRBJ2-7; D gene uncertain. This CDR3 has 14 residues. Germline CDR1 reads SGHRS; CDR2 reads YFSETQ. With 0 bases removed from V and 0 bases from J, the gap between germline ends came to 7 bases. The CDR3 bases are TGCGCCAGCAGCTTGGGCAGCTCCTCCTACGAGCAGTACTTC. As protein: CASSLGSSSYEQYF.

This sequence joins TRBV10-3 and TRBJ2-1; tentative D call: TRBD1 (6 bases). CDR3 length equals 18 residues. CDR1 is ENHRY and CDR2 is SYGVKD in the germline V gene. Trimming cost V 6 bases and J 2 bases, with 23 bases left between them. In nucleotides, the CDR3 is TGTGCCATCAGAAGCACCCCAGGACAGCTTGACACCTACAATGAGCAGTTCTTC. It yields the protein CAIRSTPGQLDTYNEQFF.

The rearrangement joins TRBV15 to TRBJ2-7; D remains ambiguous. There are 14 residues in the CDR3. Deletions cut 0 bases from V and 5 bases from J, with 11 bases between. Germline CDR1 is LNHNV and CDR2 is YYDKDF (reference sequence). CDR3 amino acids: CATSRDPQSNEQYF. For the CDR3, the DNA is TGTGCCACCAGCAGAGACCCCCAGAGCAACGAGCAGTACTTC.

The chain links TRBV5-4 to TRBJ2-3; 9 bases line up with TRBD2. The V gene's germline CDR1 is SGHNT and CDR2 YYREEE (reference sequence). With V trimmed by 4 bases and J by 4 bases, 7 bases remained unmatched. The CDR3 runs to 15 residues. The CDR3 coding sequence is TGTGCCAGCAGCCAAATAGCGGGAGCGGCAGATACGCAGTATTTT. Amino acids: CASSQIAGAADTQYF.

Note on this clone: Other nucleotide sequences from this sample produce the same CDR3. The chain uses TRBV5-1 and TRBJ2-2; 8 nucleotides align to TRBD1. The CDR3 totals 15 residues. V was clipped by 3 bases and J by 0 bases; unmatched bases: 1. CDR1 and CDR2 (germline): SGHRS, YFSETQ. The CDR3 spells CASSSTGANTGELFF. The CDR3 DNA follows: TGCGCCAGCAGCTCGACAGGGGCGAACACCGGGGAGCTGTTTTTT.

CDR3 sequence reads: CASSTGFNEKLFF. The CDR3 nucleotides read TGTGCCAGTTCCACGGGGTTTAATGAAAAACTGTTTTTT. The chain is built from TRBV19 and TRBJ1-4; D remains unclear. With 8 bases removed from V and 4 bases from J, the gap between germline ends came to 11 bases. The germline gives CDR1 LNHDA, CDR2 SQIVND (reference sequence). The CDR3 has 13 amino acids.

The genes are TRBV28 and TRBJ1-2; no clear D. Germline CDR1 is MDHEN and CDR2 is SYDVKM. The CDR3 consists of 13 residues. The V end was cut by 7 bases, the J end by 0 bases, with 9 bases between. As DNA, the CDR3 is TGTGCCAGCAAACAGCCCTCTAACTATGGCTACACCTTC. Translating gives CASKQPSNYGYTF.

The chain carries TRBV30 and TRBJ1-5; possibly TRBD1 for D (5 bases). Trimming stripped 2 bases from V and 2 bases from J, with 10 bases between. The CDR3 has 14 amino acids. CDR1 is GTSNPN and CDR2 is SVGIG in the germline V gene (reference sequence). The CDR3 DNA reads TGTGCCTGGAGTTCGGGGGGAGGCAATCAGCCCCAGCATTTT. It yields the protein CAWSSGGGNQPQHF.

The chain uses TRBV5-5 and TRBJ2-7, with 10 bases that match TRBD1. After removal of 2 bases from V and 0 bases from J, the junction contained 8 bases not matched to a gene. This CDR3 region has 17 residues. Germline V gives CDR1 SGHKS, CDR2 YYEKEE (reference sequence). The CDR3 sequence: CASSLRQGALPSYEQYF. CDR3 DNA: TGTGCCAGCAGCTTAAGACAGGGGGCCCTCCCCTCCTACGAGCAGTACTTC.

The chain recombines TRBV2 with TRBJ2-1; TRBD1 matches 10 bases. CDR3 length: 14 residues. The trim removed 8 bases at V and 5 bases at J, leaving 6 bases unmatched. The germline CDR1 and CDR2 sequences are SNHLY and FYNNEI. The CDR3 DNA follows: TGTGCCAGCTCCAGACAGGGGGCTGACAATGAGCAGTTCTTC. Translating it yields CASSRQGADNEQFF.

The chain couples TRBV11-2 to TRBJ1-4, with D possibly matching TRBD1 (5 bases). The CDR3 runs 15 residues. Trimming took off 1 base at V and 6 bases at J, with 12 bases between the two ends. CDR1 and CDR2 from the germline V gene are SGHAT and FQNNGV. The CDR3 nucleotides are TGTGCCAGCAGCTTAGTTGGGGGATGGGATGAAAAACTGTTTTTT. Encoded protein: CASSLVGGWDEKLFF.

The V gene is TRBV19, the J gene TRBJ1-3; no definite D call. This CDR3 is 17 amino acids long. Deletions cut 0 bases from V and 0 bases from J, with 12 bases between. From germline, CDR1 is LNHDA and CDR2 SQIVND (reference sequence). The CDR3 here is CASSIERRLLSGNTIYF. The CDR3 DNA follows: TGTGCCAGTAGTATAGAGAGGCGGCTTCTCTCTGGAAACACCATATATTTT.